Shown below are 26 T cell receptor beta chains from a single sample sequenced in a study of blood T cell repertoires in COVID-19. Here immunoSEQ multiplex PCR was the method, and the copy in TCRdb shows in-frame clones only, minus some. Counted here are over 200,000 clones, about 91% occurring once; the ten biggest clones make up around 2.6%. Sequencing was done on a sample of peripheral blood. The source is a person aged 18 to 35 with COVID-19, enrolled during active disease.

This clone was observed once. The V call is TRBV18, the J call TRBJ2-7; the match to TRBD1 covers 9 bases. The CDR3 contains 14 residues. Germline V CDR1 and CDR2: KGHSH, LQKENI. The ends lost 5 bases at V and 3 bases at J; junction bases unmatched: 5. The CDR3 nucleotides are TGTGCCAGCTCAAAGGACAGGGGTCGCTACGAGCAGTACTTC. It specifies CASSKDRGRYEQYF.

V gene TRBV12-3 or TRBV12-4 combines with J gene TRBJ2-5; 7 positions agree with TRBD1. V was clipped by 6 bases and J by 4 bases; unmatched bases: 5. CDR3 length: 13 residues. Written as DNA, the CDR3 is TGTGCCAGCAGGACGACAGGGTCAGAGACCCAGTACTTC. Its protein is CASRTTGSETQYF.

This chain uses TRBV5-1 with TRBJ2-7, with TRBD2 identical over 7 bases. Germline V gives CDR1 SGHRS, CDR2 YFSETQ. J gave up 5 bases and V 4 bases, and 9 bases lay outside the gene matches. The CDR3 loop spans 14 amino acids. CDR3 nucleotide sequence: TGCGCCAGCAGCCCGAGACTAGCCGGAGACGAGCAGTACTTC. Encoded protein: CASSPRLAGDEQYF.

The chain recombines TRBV20-1 with TRBJ2-1; 13 nucleotides line up with TRBD2. Germline-derived CDR1 and CDR2 are DFQATT and SNEGSKA (reference sequence). Trimming cost V 3 bases and J 1 base; bases outside gene matches: 15. The CDR3 extends over 20 amino acids. CDR3 region: CSASSPGTSGKILSYNEQFF. The CDR3, as DNA: TGCAGTGCTAGTAGCCCCGGGACTAGCGGGAAAATCCTATCCTACAATGAGCAGTTCTTC.

This chain links TRBV4-1 with TRBJ1-2, with D perhaps TRBD1 (5 bases). Deletions cut 0 bases from V and 4 bases from J, with 12 bases between. The CDR3 loop spans 15 amino acids. Per the germline V gene, CDR1 is MGHRA and CDR2 is YSYEKL. CDR3 in amino acids: CASSQDSTAFYGYTF. The CDR3 nucleotides read TGCGCCAGCAGCCAAGATTCGACAGCATTCTATGGCTACACCTTC.

CDR3 protein: CASSQDTLNEKLFF. In nucleotides, the CDR3 is TGTGCCAGCAGCCAAGATACTCTGAATGAAAAACTGTTTTTT. This chain uses TRBV3-1 (or the pseudogene TRBV3-2) with TRBJ1-4; D remains unclear. The V and J ends lost 0 bases and 5 bases respectively, with 7 bases between them. Germline CDR1 and CDR2: LGHDT and YNNKEL (reference sequence). The CDR3 has 14 residues.

This chain joins TRBV18 and TRBJ1-1; 7 bases are a match to TRBD1. The trim removed 1 base at V and 4 bases at J, leaving 9 bases unmatched. The germline V gene encodes CDR1 KGHSH and CDR2 LQKENI. This CDR3 region has 16 residues. This chain's CDR3 is CASSPRQGGSGTEAFF. The DNA for the CDR3 is TGTGCCAGCTCACCACGACAGGGTGGCAGTGGCACTGAAGCTTTCTTT.

The chain uses TRBV5-1 and TRBJ2-5, with 11 nucleotides matching TRBD2. The V gene's germline CDR1 is SGHRS and CDR2 YFSETQ. The CDR3 is 16 residues long. Germline trimming cut 0 bases from V and 5 bases from J; bases unmatched to any gene: 6. DNA of the CDR3: TGCGCCAGCAGCTTGGAGGCGGGACTAGCGGCGGAGACCCAGTACTTC. It encodes CASSLEAGLAAETQYF.

This clone showed up just a few times. The chain employs TRBV6-5 and TRBJ1-4; D gene unclear. CDR1 and CDR2 (germline): MNHEY, SVGAGI. V lost 0 bases to trimming and J lost 5 bases, with 10 bases between them. This CDR3 region has 15 residues. CDR3 residues: CASSYSGGGNEKLFF. The CDR3 region has the DNA TGTGCCAGCAGTTACTCGGGAGGCGGAAATGAAAAACTGTTTTTT.

V usage is TRBV4-1 and J usage is TRBJ2-7; 8 bases match TRBD1. This CDR3 comprises 18 residues. Germline V gene lookup returns CDR1 MGHRA and CDR2 YSYEKL. Losses at the gene ends were 2 bases for V and 2 bases for J; bases not matched to a gene: 14. The CDR3 region is CASSQTTREWDRTYEQYF. As DNA, the CDR3 is TGCGCCAGCAGCCAAACAACCCGAGAGTGGGACAGGACCTACGAGCAGTACTTC.

This clone was counted once. This chain uses TRBV12-5 with TRBJ2-5; possible D gene TRBD2, 6 bases. CDR1 and CDR2 (germline): LGHNT, FRNRAP. CDR3 size: 17 residues. V shed 5 bases and J shed 2 bases, with 21 bases lying between them. CDR3 bases: TGTGCTAGTGGTCCGTTCGCCCACATAGCGGCACAAGAGACCCAGTACTTC. Translating gives CASGPFAHIAAQETQYF.

The rearrangement joins TRBV11-2 to TRBJ2-7; D might be TRBD1 (6 bases). V was shortened by 5 bases and J by 0 bases, with 8 bases between the two germline ends. Germline V gene lookup returns CDR1 SGHAT and CDR2 FQNNGV. The CDR3 runs to 13 residues. The CDR3 nucleotides read TGTGCCAGCAGCCCGGACAGCTCCTACGAGCAGTACTTC. It is translated as CASSPDSSYEQYF.

This rearrangement joins TRBV27 to TRBJ1-1; weak D call: TRBD1 (5 bases). This CDR3 is 13 amino acids long. Trimming pared 3 bases from V and 6 bases from J, leaving 11 bases between. Germline V gene sequence: CDR1 MNHEY, CDR2 SMNVEV (reference sequence). CDR3 bases: TGTGCCAGCAGTTTGGGGGGTACGGCTGAAGCTTTCTTT. Amino acids: CASSLGGTAEAFF.

The chain has TRBV27 and TRBJ2-5, with D perhaps matching TRBD2 (6 bases). CDR1 is MNHEY and CDR2 is SMNVEV in the germline V gene (reference sequence). The CDR3 is 16 residues long. The V end lost 6 bases, the J end lost 2 bases, and 19 bases lay between the germline ends. The CDR3 DNA reads as TGTGCCAGCAGCTTAAGGACTAACTCGGCGCAAGAGACCCAGTACTTC. Protein sequence: CASSLRTNSAQETQYF.

The chain couples TRBV10-2 to TRBJ1-2; 7 nucleotides match TRBD1. The CDR3 is made up of 13 amino acids. CDR1 WSHSY and CDR2 SAAADI come from the germline V gene. J lost 3 bases, V lost 7 bases, and 5 bases had no gene match. CDR3 in DNA: TGCGCCAGCACCTCCGGGACAGACTATGGCTACACCTTC. Translating it yields CASTSGTDYGYTF.

This clone was seen just once. V usage is TRBV2 and J usage is TRBJ2-2; 11 bases map to TRBD2. The CDR3 totals 16 residues. Germline V CDR1 and CDR2: SNHLY, FYNNEI. With 4 bases clipped from V and 4 bases from J, the junction kept 5 bases outside the gene matches. The CDR3 region is CASSVVAGGGTGELFF. The CDR3 bases are TGTGCCAGCAGTGTCGTAGCGGGAGGGGGCACCGGGGAGCTGTTTTTT.

The rearrangement joins TRBV21-1 to TRBJ2-1; the D call TRBD2 from the table was never checked on the DNA. TRBV21-1 is a listed pseudogene. This CDR3 is 15 amino acids long. The CDR3 region is CASSKRSLAGDEQFF. CDR3 nucleotide sequence: TGTGCCAGCAGCAAAAGGTCACTAGCGGGAGATGAGCAGTTCTTC.

The chain uses TRBV6-2 or TRBV6-3 and TRBJ2-2; perhaps TRBD1 as D (6 bases). V was trimmed by 0 bases and J by 6 bases, leaving 8 bases between them. The CDR3 runs 14 residues. Germline values: CDR1 MNHEY, CDR2 SVGEGT. The DNA of the CDR3 is TGTGCCAGCAGTTACTCGACAGGATCCGGGGAGCTGTTTTTT. Its translation is CASSYSTGSGELFF.

This clone was recorded only once. Germline is not matched at one junction end, which may reflect a read error. The J gene is TRBJ2-7, the V gene TRBV9, with 8 bases identical to TRBD2. The CDR3 runs 15 residues. CDR1 SGDLS and CDR2 YYNGEE come from the germline V gene. The CDR3 DNA is TGTGCCCGCAGCGGGGGCGGGAGATTCGGGGGGGAGCAGTACTTC. It encodes CARSGGGRFGGEQYF.

The chain joins TRBV7-3 to TRBJ2-1, with D possibly being TRBD1 (6 bases). V lost 6 bases and J 8 bases, leaving 14 bases between the germline ends. The length of the CDR3 is 13 residues. CDR1 is SGHTA, CDR2 FQGTGA, per germline. In nucleotides, the CDR3 is TGTGCCAGCAGTAAGGACAGAACCTATGAGCAGTTCTTC. Its protein is CASSKDRTYEQFF.

This chain uses TRBV5-6 with TRBJ1-1, with D perhaps matching TRBD1 (6 bases). Germline V gives CDR1 SGHDT, CDR2 YYEEEE. Trimming took off 0 bases at V and 5 bases at J, with 8 bases between the two ends. The CDR3 has 13 amino acids. The CDR3 DNA is TGTGCCAGCAGCTTGGAGAGGGGGACTGAAGCTTTCTTT. It translates to CASSLERGTEAFF.

The J gene is TRBJ1-6, the V gene TRBV3-1 (or the pseudogene TRBV3-2); 9 nucleotides align to TRBD1. The V and J ends lost 4 bases and 9 bases, in that order; junction bases with no gene match: 4. The CDR3 contains 14 residues. Per the germline V gene, CDR1 is LGHDT and CDR2 is YNNKEL (reference sequence). The CDR3 nucleotides read TGTGCCAGCAGCCGGACAGGGGCCAGTTCACCCCTCCACTTT. Amino acids: CASSRTGASSPLHF.

The V call is TRBV7-2, the J call TRBJ2-1; a weak D match, TRBD1 (5 bases). Trimming pared 4 bases from V and 6 bases from J, leaving 13 bases between. Germline loops: CDR1 SGHTA, CDR2 FQGNSA. CDR3 size: 14 residues. As DNA, the CDR3 is TGTGCCAGCAGCTCCCCTAGGGGTAGCAATGAGCAGTTCTTC. This translates into CASSSPRGSNEQFF.

V gene TRBV28 combines with J gene TRBJ1-1; D is ambiguous. The CDR3 sequence is 14 residues long. The V gene lost 7 bases and the J gene lost 1 base, with 13 bases spanning the gap. Germline CDR1 is MDHEN and CDR2 is SYDVKM. This CDR3 is CASILSGRNTEAFF. The CDR3 DNA follows: TGTGCCAGCATCCTATCCGGGAGGAACACTGAAGCTTTCTTT.

The chain carries TRBV27 and TRBJ1-2; D possibly corresponds to TRBD1 (6 bases). Trimming shortened V by 5 bases and J by 10 bases, and 17 bases separated the two germline ends. Germline V CDR1 and CDR2: MNHEY, SMNVEV (reference sequence). The CDR3 spans 13 residues. The CDR3 protein is CASSERGGASYTF. The CDR3 coding sequence is TGTGCCAGCAGTGAACGCGGGGGCGCATCCTACACCTTC.

V and J are TRBV3-1 (or the pseudogene TRBV3-2) and TRBJ1-2, with D hard to call. The CDR3 runs 13 residues. Germline V gene lookup returns CDR1 LGHDT and CDR2 YNNKEL (reference sequence). Trimming took off 1 base at V and 0 bases at J, with 3 bases between the two ends. Written as DNA, the CDR3 is TGTGCCAGCAGCCAAGGGCCTAACTATGGCTACACCTTC. Translation gives CASSQGPNYGYTF.